Below, 21 T cell receptor beta chains from the same sample are listed, as sequenced in a study of T cell changes during pregnancy in multiple sclerosis. Only in-frame clones appear in the TCRdb table, and some are missing; sequencing was by immunoSEQ multiplex PCR. The sample yields about 59,000 clones, about 83% seen once. The sequenced sample consisted of peripheral blood from another person, used as feeder cells. The receptors were gathered from a human donor whose cells served as feeder cells for cultures in a pregnancy study.

The chain links TRBV7-2 to TRBJ2-3; possibly TRBD2 for D (7 bases). The CDR3 contains 15 residues. Germline-derived CDR1 and CDR2 are SGHTA and FQGNSA. Trimming took 0 bases from V and 4 from J, leaving 11 bases between them. CDR3 in DNA: TGTGCCAGCAGCTTAGCGGGGGGGCGGGCAGATACGCAGTATTTT. The encoded protein is CASSLAGGRADTQYF.

The chain has TRBV6-6 and TRBJ2-3, with 7 bases aligning to TRBD2. CDR1 and CDR2 (germline): MNHNY, SVGAGI (reference sequence). V lost 2 bases, J lost 1 base, and 3 bases stayed unmatched. The CDR3 totals 15 residues. The CDR3 loop reads CASSYPGGGTDTQYF. DNA of the CDR3: TGTGCCAGCAGTTACCCGGGAGGTGGCACAGATACGCAGTATTTT.

The V call is TRBV5-1, the J call TRBJ2-1, with D uncertain. CDR1 and CDR2 from the germline V gene are SGHRS and YFSETQ. There are 17 residues in the CDR3. The V and J ends lost 7 bases and 0 bases respectively, with 20 bases between them. The CDR3 spells CASRTGDRADSYNEQFF. The CDR3 DNA reads TGCGCCAGCCGTACCGGAGACCGGGCGGACTCCTACAATGAGCAGTTCTTC.

The chain employs TRBV7-3 and TRBJ2-4; either TRBD1 or TRBD2 may supply D (6 bases each). The CDR3 consists of 13 residues. CDR1 and CDR2 (germline): SGHTA, FQGTGA. Trimming left V 4 bases short and J 8 bases short, with 12 bases between. In nucleotides, the CDR3 is TGTGCCAGCAGCTCGGAGGGGGGAGACATTCAGTACTTC. It yields the protein CASSSEGGDIQYF.

V usage is TRBV19 and J usage is TRBJ1-2; TRBD1 aligns across 7 bases. The CDR3 spans 16 residues. The J segment lost 0 bases and the V segment lost 5 bases, leaving 9 bases of the junction unmatched. Germline CDR1 is LNHDA and CDR2 is SQIVND (reference sequence). CDR3 DNA: TGTGCCAGTAGTTTCACTCGGAGGGGGCCTAACTATGGCTACACCTTC. It is translated as CASSFTRRGPNYGYTF.

This sequence joins TRBV15 and TRBJ2-3; D unresolved. Germline V CDR1 and CDR2: LNHNV, YYDKDF (reference sequence). The length of the CDR3 is 15 residues. Trimming cost V 1 base and J 2 bases, with 10 bases left between them. This CDR3 reads CATSRAADNTDTQYF. The CDR3 DNA follows: TGTGCCACCAGCAGAGCGGCAGACAACACAGATACGCAGTATTTT.

J is TRBJ1-6 and V is TRBV5-6; the match to TRBD1 covers 8 bases. CDR1 is SGHDT, CDR2 YYEEEE, per germline. This CDR3 contains 15 residues. V shed 2 bases and J 5 bases; nucleotides not matched to a gene: 3. The CDR3 coding sequence is TGTGCCAGCAGCTTTCCGACAGGGGATAATTCACCCCTCCACTTT. Translating gives CASSFPTGDNSPLHF.

The rearrangement joins TRBV18 to TRBJ2-4; 9 bases map to TRBD1. Germline V gene sequence: CDR1 KGHSH, CDR2 LQKENI. The J segment lost 7 bases and the V segment lost 5 bases, leaving 12 bases of the junction unmatched. The CDR3 spans 16 residues. CDR3 bases: TGTGCCAGCTCATCTTCCCGGGACAGGGAGGGTAACATTCAGTACTTC. Amino acid sequence: CASSSSRDREGNIQYF.

This clone was seen more than once but under ten times. The chain joins TRBV13 to TRBJ2-7; TRBD1 is a possible D gene (6 bases). CDR1 is PRHDT, CDR2 FYEKMQ, per germline (reference sequence). This CDR3 has 14 residues. V shed 5 bases and J shed 3 bases, with 14 bases lying between them. CDR3 sequence (DNA): TGTGCCAGCAGCGTGCAGGGGCCTTTCTACGAGCAGTACTTC. Amino acids: CASSVQGPFYEQYF.

V and J are TRBV4-1 and TRBJ2-7, with D hard to call. V gave up 4 bases and J gave up 2 bases, with 15 bases separating them. The CDR3 length is 15 residues. Germline V lookup: CDR1 MGHRA, CDR2 YSYEKL. The CDR3 DNA sequence: TGCGCCAGCAGCCCCGCGTTTGATGCGACCTACGAGCAGTACTTC. Its protein is CASSPAFDATYEQYF.

This clone has only one observation. This chain links TRBV19 with TRBJ2-1; D is undetermined. The CDR3 consists of 14 residues. V was pared by 3 bases and J by 1 base, with 7 bases between. The V gene's germline CDR1 is LNHDA and CDR2 SQIVND (reference sequence). As DNA, the CDR3 is TGTGCCAGTAGTATCCGTACATCCTACAATGAGCAGTTCTTC. As protein: CASSIRTSYNEQFF.

The J gene is TRBJ1-4, the V gene TRBV30; the D is unclear. The CDR3 has 13 residues. Between the trimmed V and J ends, which lost 2 bases and 0 bases, there was a span of 4 bases. Germline-derived CDR1 and CDR2 are GTSNPN and SVGIG (reference sequence). The CDR3 is CAWSRATNEKLFF. DNA for the CDR3: TGTGCCTGGAGTCGTGCAACTAATGAAAAACTGTTTTTT.

The chain uses TRBV9 and TRBJ2-2; D is possibly TRBD1 (6 bases). The V end was cut by 1 base, the J end by 5 bases, with 6 bases between. The V gene's germline CDR1 is SGDLS and CDR2 YYNGEE. This CDR3 is 13 amino acids long. The CDR3 nucleotides are TGTGCCAGCAGCGTACAGGGGACCGGGGAGCTGTTTTTT. Translating gives CASSVQGTGELFF.

The chain has TRBV4-3 and TRBJ1-4; 7 bases fit TRBD1. V dropped 4 bases and J dropped 2; count of bases not matched to a gene: 7. The CDR3 has 16 residues. Germline V gene sequence: CDR1 LGHNA, CDR2 YSLEER. CDR3 loop: CASSPDRAYTNEKLFF. The CDR3 bases are TGCGCCAGCAGCCCAGACAGGGCCTACACTAATGAAAAACTGTTTTTT.

On this clone itself: One junction end disagrees with the germline gene, perhaps due to a read error. This chain links TRBV7-7 with TRBJ2-5, with D perhaps matching TRBD1 (8 bases). Germline CDR1 reads SSHAT; CDR2 reads FNYEAQ (reference sequence). The CDR3 is 15 residues long. CDR3 protein: CASSSGQGGQETQYF. In DNA form, the CDR3 reads TGTGCTAGCAGCTCCGGACAGGGAGGGCAAGAGACCCAGTACTTC.

The DNA of the CDR3 is TGTGCCAGCAGCGGAGTTGGCAATGAGCAGTTCTTC. Its translation: CASSGVGNEQFF. The chain recombines TRBV9 with TRBJ2-1; D gene uncertain. With 3 bases removed from V and 6 bases from J, the gap between germline ends came to 7 bases. Germline assignment: CDR1 SGDLS and CDR2 YYNGEE. This CDR3 is built from 12 residues. Looking up the rest from reference TRBV9 and TRBJ2-1 gives the full variable domain: DSGVTQTPKHLITATGQRVTLRCSPRSGDLSVYWYQQSLDQGLQFLIQYYNGEERAKGNILERFSAQQFPDLHSELNLSSLELGDSALYFCASSGVGNEQFFGPGTRLTVL.

The chain combines TRBV29-1 with TRBJ2-5, with TRBD1 matching 9 bases. Germline CDR1 SQVTM, CDR2 ANQGSEA. The CDR3 extends over 15 amino acids. V gave up 2 bases and J gave up 4 bases; unmatched junction bases: 8. Written as DNA, the CDR3 is TGCAGCGTTGAACAAGGGGGACAGGGAGGAGAGACCCAGTACTTC. Protein product: CSVEQGGQGGETQYF.

The chain recombines TRBV5-1 with TRBJ2-7; 10 nucleotides agree with TRBD2. In germline, CDR1 is SGHRS, CDR2 YFSETQ. The CDR3 length is 18 residues. The V segment lost 0 bases and the J segment 4 bases; nucleotides outside the gene matches: 13. This chain's CDR3 is CASSLAGTSVTTGYEQYF. For the CDR3, the DNA is TGCGCCAGCAGCTTGGCCGGGACTAGCGTTACGACCGGGTACGAGCAGTACTTC.

V usage is TRBV5-1 and J usage is TRBJ2-3; 7 nucleotides match TRBD2. The germline V gene has CDR1 SGHRS and CDR2 YFSETQ. The CDR3 consists of 15 residues. V lost 0 bases and J lost 6; bases outside the gene matches: 7. CDR3 sequence reads: CASSLALAGADTQYF. In DNA form, the CDR3 reads TGCGCCAGCAGCTTGGCATTAGCGGGTGCGGATACGCAGTATTTT.

This sequence joins TRBV30 and TRBJ2-5, with D hard to call. Trimming removed 0 bases at V and 1 base at J, with 6 bases between. CDR1 is GTSNPN and CDR2 is SVGIG in the germline V gene (reference sequence). This CDR3 is built from 13 residues. The CDR3 reads CAWSVRPQETQYF. The CDR3, as DNA: TGTGCCTGGAGTGTACGGCCCCAAGAGACCCAGTACTTC. Full variable domain (remainder filled in from reference TRBV30 and TRBJ2-5): SQTIHQWPATLVQPVGSPLSLECTVEGTSNPNLYWYRQAAGRGLQLLFYSVGIGQISSEVPQNLSASRPQDRQFILSSKKLLLSDSGFYLCAWSVRPQETQYFGPGTRLLVL.

J is TRBJ1-1 and V is TRBV18; D is ambiguous. CDR1 and CDR2 (germline): KGHSH, LQKENI. The ends were cut back, 4 bases at V and 0 bases at J, with 9 bases in the middle. This CDR3 is 14 amino acids long. CDR3 bases: TGTGCCAGCTCACTGAAGGCTTTGAACACTGAAGCTTTCTTT. It yields the protein CASSLKALNTEAFF.